This T cell receptor (beta chain) was retrieved from a study of beta chain features in type 1 diabetes. Study findings and constraints: A moderate, significant TCRB CDR3 shortening appeared in type 1 diabetes across four CD4+ subsets. More deletions and fewer insertions at VDJ junctions were found in patients with type 1 diabetes.

Each of the sorted populations had a purity greater than 98%. Every isolated RNA sample was fully reverse transcribed, so sequencing captured expressed TCRB transcripts. Each sample of naive, central memory or regulatory T cells had, on average, about 3.6 million reads. TCRdb keeps only in-frame clones here, not all; method: immunoSEQ multiplex PCR. The repertoire includes 150,000 to 200,000 clones, 63% of them detected once, and under 0.1% sits in the top ten. For this clone: Its specificity is unknown.

This CDR3 contains 16 residues. Germline V gives CDR1 SGHTA, CDR2 FQGNSA. With 3 bases removed from V and 5 bases from J, the gap between germline ends came to 19 bases. J is TRBJ2-5 and V is TRBV7-2, with D perhaps TRBD1 (6 bases). The clonotype comes from a man under 40 with type 1 diabetes. Input material: naive CD4+ T cells from blood. CDR3 in amino acids: CASSFDGRGSGETQYF. The DNA of the CDR3 is TGTGCCAGCAGCTTCGATGGCAGGGGATCGGGGGAGACCCAGTACTTC.